What follows describes a single T cell receptor beta chain. Its antigen is currently unknown. This sample is part of a study of CXCR3-negative and CXCR3-positive naive CD8 T cells. Overall study findings and caveats: Diversity proved comparably high across both naive subsets and much lower in memory CD8+ cells.

The CDR3 consists of 14 residues. Per the germline V gene, CDR1 is SGHRS and CDR2 is YFSETQ. UMI labels and 5' RACE were used to prepare the TRB cDNA libraries. TCRdb derives one entry per CDR3 protein from the 5' RACE reads, leaving out DNA. The table lists tens of thousands of distinct CDR3 sequences, with around 1.4% in the top ten. Sequencing was performed on naive CXCR3- CD8+ T cells from blood. The subset denotes: CD45RO-CCR7+CD27+CD95- naive CD8+ T cells lacking CXCR3 (TNR3-). This clonotype was sampled from a human donor in good health. Some clones in this sample may be carry-over from other donors' samples. The rearrangement joins TRBV5-1 to TRBJ2-7; TCRdb names TRBD1, which stays unverified in the absence of DNA. The CDR3 region is CASSFMGPPYEQYF.